This TCR beta chain was profiled in a study of PD-L1 blockade in urothelial cancer. Study as a whole: From 0 to 3 prior chemotherapy regimens had been given to the patients.

A word on this clone: Its antigen is undetermined.

Stated time point: pretreatment peripheral blood. Assay used: immunoSEQ multiplex PCR; TCRdb lists only in-frame clones, some missing. Among around 130,000 clones listed, approximately 84% were seen once. Regarding the study as a whole: The study found that durable-benefit patients expanded tumor-associated blood clones more at 3 weeks. Improved survival was predicted by pretreatment blood TCR clonality below the median.

Germline-derived CDR1 and CDR2 are GTSNPN and SVGIG (reference sequence). There are 10 residues in the CDR3. Trimming removed 3 bases from V and 11 bases from J, with 9 bases in between. This TCR was sampled from a man aged 50 or older with urothelial cancer. This specimen was PBMCs, taken around atezolizumab (anti-PD-L1) treatment. The chain has TRBV30 and TRBJ2-3; D remains ambiguous. The CDR3 protein is CAWSPRRQYF. For the CDR3, the DNA is TGTGCCTGGAGCCCTCGGAGGCAGTATTTT.